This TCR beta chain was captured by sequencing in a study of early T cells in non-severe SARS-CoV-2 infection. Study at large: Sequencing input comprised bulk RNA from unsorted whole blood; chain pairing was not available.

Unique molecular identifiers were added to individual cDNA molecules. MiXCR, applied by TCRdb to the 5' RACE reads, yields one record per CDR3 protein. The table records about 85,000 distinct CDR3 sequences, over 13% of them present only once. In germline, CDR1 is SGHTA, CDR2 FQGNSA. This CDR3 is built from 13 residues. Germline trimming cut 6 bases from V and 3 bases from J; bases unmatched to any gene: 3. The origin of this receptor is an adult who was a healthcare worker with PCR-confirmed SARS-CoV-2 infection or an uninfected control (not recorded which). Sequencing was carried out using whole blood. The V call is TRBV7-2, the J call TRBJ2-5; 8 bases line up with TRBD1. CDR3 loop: CASRDRVEETQYF. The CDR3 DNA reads TGTGCCAGCAGGGACAGGGTCGAAGAGACCCAGTACTTC.